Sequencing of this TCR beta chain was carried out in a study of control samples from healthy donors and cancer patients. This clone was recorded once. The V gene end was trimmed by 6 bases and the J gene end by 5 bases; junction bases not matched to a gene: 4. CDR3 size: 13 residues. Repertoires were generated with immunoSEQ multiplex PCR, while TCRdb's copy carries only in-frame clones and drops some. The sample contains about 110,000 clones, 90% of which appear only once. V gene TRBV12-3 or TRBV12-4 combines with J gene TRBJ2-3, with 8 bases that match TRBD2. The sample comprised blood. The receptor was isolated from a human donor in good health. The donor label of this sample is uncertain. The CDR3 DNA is TGTGCCAGCAGCGGACTAGCAGAAGATACGCAGTATTTT. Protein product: CASSGLAEDTQYF.